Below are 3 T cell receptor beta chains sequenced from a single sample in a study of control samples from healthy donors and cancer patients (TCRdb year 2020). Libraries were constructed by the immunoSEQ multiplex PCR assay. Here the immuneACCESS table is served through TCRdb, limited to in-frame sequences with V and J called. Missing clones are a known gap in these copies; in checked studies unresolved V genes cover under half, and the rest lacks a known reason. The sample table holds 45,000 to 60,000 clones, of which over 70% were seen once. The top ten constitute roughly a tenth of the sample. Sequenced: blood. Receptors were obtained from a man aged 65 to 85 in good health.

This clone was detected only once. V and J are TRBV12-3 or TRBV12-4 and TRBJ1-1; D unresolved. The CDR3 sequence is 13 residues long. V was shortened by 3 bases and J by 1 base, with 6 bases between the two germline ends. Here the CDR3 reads CASSFTTNTEAFF. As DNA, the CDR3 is TGTGCCAGCAGTTTTACAACGAACACTGAAGCTTTCTTT.

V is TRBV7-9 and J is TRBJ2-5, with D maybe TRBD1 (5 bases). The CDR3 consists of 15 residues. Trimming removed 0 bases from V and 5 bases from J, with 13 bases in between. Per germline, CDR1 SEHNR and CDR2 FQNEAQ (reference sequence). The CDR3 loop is CASSLAGLLKETQYF. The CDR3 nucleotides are TGTGCCAGCAGCTTAGCGGGGCTACTAAAGGAGACCCAGTACTTC.

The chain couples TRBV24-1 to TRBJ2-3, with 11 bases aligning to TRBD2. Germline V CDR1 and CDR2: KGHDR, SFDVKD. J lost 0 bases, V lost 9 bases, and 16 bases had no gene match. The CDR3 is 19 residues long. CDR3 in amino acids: CATDPSALSGRDSTDTQYF. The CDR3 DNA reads TGTGCCACCGATCCTTCGGCCCTTAGCGGGAGGGATAGCACAGATACGCAGTATTTT.